Below, 7 T cell receptor beta chains from the same sample are listed, as sequenced in a study of vaccination and CD4 T cells after COVID-19. An Oncomine TCR Beta short-read assay was used to sequence the DNA from cultured CD4+ T cells. TCRdb re-derived calls from the PCR reads in MiXCR, one entry per CDR3 protein. The sample contains 15,000 or so distinct CDR3 sequences, approximately 47% of which appear only once. Treatment here: roughly 11-day PBMC culture with coronavirus spike peptide pools or control peptides (ViraFEST assay). These receptors' antigens are unknown. The sample here was CD4+ T cells from blood, cultured in vitro, taken before SARS-CoV-2 vaccination. The receptors stem from a human donor who received a COVID-19 vaccine.

This clonotype was seen more than once but under ten times. The gene calls are TRBV10-1 and TRBJ2-2, with TRBD2 matching over 9 bases. The CDR3 consists of 14 residues. Looked up from germline, CDR1 is WNHNN and CDR2 is SYGVQD (reference sequence). The V segment lost 8 bases and the J segment 5 bases; nucleotides outside the gene matches: 6. CDR3 amino acids: CASQFGLATGELFF. The CDR3 region has the DNA TGCGCCAGCCAATTCGGACTAGCGACCGGGGAGCTGTTTTTT.

This chain links TRBV20-1 with TRBJ1-5; D is uncertain. In germline, CDR1 is DFQATT, CDR2 SNEGSKA (reference sequence). The CDR3 covers 13 residues. Trimming took 0 bases from V and 7 from J, leaving 10 bases between them. CDR3 loop: CSARDPAGQPQHF. The CDR3 DNA sequence: TGCAGTGCTAGAGACCCCGCCGGGCAGCCCCAGCATTTT.

The chain has TRBV12-3 or TRBV12-4 and TRBJ1-6, with 12 nucleotides matching TRBD1. This CDR3 region has 16 residues. Trimming took 10 bases from V and 7 from J; bases not matched to a gene: 11. In nucleotides, the CDR3 is TGTGCCACCGGGACAGGGGGCGCTGGAGGAAATTCACCCCTCCACTTT. Translating it yields CATGTGGAGGNSPLHF.

The J gene is TRBJ1-4, the V gene TRBV7-2; 9 bases fit TRBD1. V lost 4 bases, J lost 6 bases, and 6 bases stayed unmatched. This CDR3 region has 15 residues. CDR1 SGHTA and CDR2 FQGNSA come from the germline V gene. Here the CDR3 DNA reads TGTGCCAGCAGCTCACAGGGGGCGAGCTATGAAAAACTGTTTTTT. This gives the protein CASSSQGASYEKLFF. The full variable domain, rest sourced from reference TRBV7-2 and TRBJ1-4, is GAGVSQSPSNKVTEKGKDVELRCDPISGHTALYWYRQSLGQGLEFLIYFQGNSAPDKSGLPSDRFSAERTGGSVSTLTIQRTQQEDSAVYLCASSSQGASYEKLFFGSGTQLSVL.

The V gene is TRBV12-3 or TRBV12-4, the J gene TRBJ1-5; 11 bases align to TRBD1. After removal of 6 bases from V and 6 bases from J, the junction contained 4 bases not matched to a gene. This CDR3 comprises 14 residues. This chain's CDR3 is CASSTGQGGQPQHF. DNA for the CDR3: TGTGCCAGCAGCACGGGACAGGGGGGTCAGCCCCAGCATTTT.

This clonotype has just one count. V and J are TRBV10-2 and TRBJ2-3; D gene uncertain. Germline V lookup: CDR1 WSHSY, CDR2 SAAADI. This CDR3 spans 13 amino acids. V lost 2 bases, J lost 4 bases, and 7 bases lay in between. CDR3 residues: CASSEIFADTQYF. The CDR3 DNA reads TGCGCCAGCAGTGAGATCTTCGCAGATACGCAGTATTTT.

The gene calls are TRBV19 and TRBJ2-1, with TRBD1 identical over 9 bases. The junction had 5 bases not matched to a gene; V was cut back by 5 bases and J by 3 bases. This CDR3 has 15 residues. In germline, CDR1 is LNHDA, CDR2 SQIVND (reference sequence). Here the CDR3 DNA reads TGTGCCAGTAGTCTGGACAGGGGCCGCTACAATGAGCAGTTCTTC. The encoded protein is CASSLDRGRYNEQFF.